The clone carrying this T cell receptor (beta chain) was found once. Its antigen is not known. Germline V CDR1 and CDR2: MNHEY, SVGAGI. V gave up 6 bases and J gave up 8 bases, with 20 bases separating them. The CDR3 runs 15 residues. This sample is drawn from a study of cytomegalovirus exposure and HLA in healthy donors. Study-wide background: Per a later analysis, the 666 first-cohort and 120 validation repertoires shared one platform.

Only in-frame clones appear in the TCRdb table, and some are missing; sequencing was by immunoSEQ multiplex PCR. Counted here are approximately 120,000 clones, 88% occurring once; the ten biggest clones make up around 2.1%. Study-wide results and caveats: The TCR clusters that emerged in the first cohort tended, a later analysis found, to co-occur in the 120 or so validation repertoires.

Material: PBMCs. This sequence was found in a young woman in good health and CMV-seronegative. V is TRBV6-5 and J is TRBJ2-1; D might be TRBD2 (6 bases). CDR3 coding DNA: TGTGCCAGCAGCTACCGGGGACTGTCGTCGGATGAGCAGTTCTTC. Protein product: CASSYRGLSSDEQFF.